These 6 T cell receptor beta chains came from one sample sequenced in a study of radiotherapy plus CTLA-4 blockade in lung cancer. The method was immunoSEQ multiplex PCR; TCRdb's version includes in-frame clones alone and lacks a portion of them. The sample shows more than 25,000 clones, about 80% of them seen only once. The sample here was peripheral blood, taken from a patient treated with radiotherapy plus ipilimumab. The receptors originated from a human donor with non-small cell lung cancer that progressed on radiotherapy plus ipilimumab.

Note on this clone: An end of the junction does not agree with germline; a read error may underlie this. The genes are TRBV7-7 and TRBJ2-1; 7 nucleotides match TRBD2. The CDR3 is 16 residues long. Germline CDR1 is SSHAT and CDR2 is FNYEAQ (reference sequence). The CDR3 DNA reads as TGTGCTAGCAGCTTAGGGTCTAGCGGCTCCTACAATGAGCAGTTCTTC. Translation gives CASSLGSSGSYNEQFF.

The rearrangement links TRBV7-6 to TRBJ1-6; D is unresolved. Deletions cut 1 base from V and 0 bases from J, with 7 bases between. The V gene's germline CDR1 is SGHVS and CDR2 FNYEAQ. The CDR3 covers 16 residues. This CDR3 is CASSLDGSSYNSPLHF. The CDR3 nucleotides are TGTGCCAGCAGCTTAGATGGCAGCTCCTATAATTCACCCCTCCACTTT.

The chain employs TRBV2 and TRBJ1-2; no definite D call. From germline, CDR1 is SNHLY and CDR2 FYNNEI. The CDR3 runs 17 residues. The germline V and J ends were trimmed by 3 bases and 1 base, with 18 bases remaining between them. CDR3 bases: TGTGCCAGCAGTGATGCTTTTGAACCCCAGTTTAACTATGGCTACACCTTC. Protein sequence: CASSDAFEPQFNYGYTF.

The chain is built from TRBV7-2 and TRBJ2-3, with D perhaps TRBD1 or TRBD2 (6 bases each). The V and J ends lost 1 base and 9 bases respectively, with 17 bases between them. Germline loops: CDR1 SGHTA, CDR2 FQGNSA. The CDR3 loop spans 15 amino acids. DNA for the CDR3: TGTGCCAGCAGCTTAGATTGGGGGGCCGAGGGGACGCAGTATTTT. Translated, it gives CASSLDWGAEGTQYF.

The V and J genes are TRBV5-4 and TRBJ2-7; tentatively, D is TRBD2 (6 bases). CDR1 and CDR2 (germline): SGHNT, YYREEE (reference sequence). V was clipped by 0 bases and J by 0 bases, with 10 bases between them. CDR3 length: 15 amino acids. The CDR3 protein is CASSLGGEISYEQYF. The CDR3 nucleotides read TGTGCCAGCAGCTTGGGGGGGGAGATCTCCTACGAGCAGTACTTC.

The chain couples TRBV28 to TRBJ1-3; possibly TRBD1 for D (6 bases). CDR3 length: 15 amino acids. The V gene's germline CDR1 is MDHEN and CDR2 SYDVKM. Trimming took 5 bases from V and 4 from J, leaving 15 bases between them. CDR3 loop: CASSPYGGLGNTIYF. DNA for the CDR3: TGTGCCAGCAGTCCCTACGGGGGGCTGGGAAACACCATATATTTT.